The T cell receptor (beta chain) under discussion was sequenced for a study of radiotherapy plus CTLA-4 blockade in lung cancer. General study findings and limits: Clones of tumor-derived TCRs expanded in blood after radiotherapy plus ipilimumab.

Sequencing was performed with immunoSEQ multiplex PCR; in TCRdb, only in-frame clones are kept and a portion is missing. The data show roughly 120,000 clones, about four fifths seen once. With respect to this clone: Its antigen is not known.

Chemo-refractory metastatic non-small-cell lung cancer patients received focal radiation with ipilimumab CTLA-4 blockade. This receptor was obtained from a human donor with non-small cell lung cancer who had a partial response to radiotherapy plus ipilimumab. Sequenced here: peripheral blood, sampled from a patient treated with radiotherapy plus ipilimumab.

This CDR3 is CASSLSGTSYEQYV. CDR3 coding DNA: TGTGCCAGCAGCTTGTCCGGGACTTCCTACGAGCAGTACGTC. The V and J genes are TRBV5-1 and TRBJ2-7; D is possibly TRBD2 (6 bases). From germline, CDR1 is SGHRS and CDR2 YFSETQ. The CDR3 sequence is 14 residues long.